A selection of T cell receptor beta chains follows, all from one sample in a study of CD8+CD57+ T cells in acquired aplastic anemia. TCRdb recomputed calls from the reads with MiXCR, one row per CDR3 protein. The sample contains around 210,000 distinct CDR3 sequences, over 55% of which appear only once. The sample was sorted CD4+, CD8+, or CD8+CD57+ T cells (not recorded which) from PBMCs. These receptors originate from a human donor with aplastic anemia. The CDR3 runs from the conserved cysteine through the conserved F or W.

J gene: TRBJ2-5
V gene: TRBV5-5
CDR3 protein: CASSFPTRGKSEETQYF

J gene: TRBJ2-4
V gene: TRBV7-8
CDR3 protein: CASSPTRGPQVGKNIQYF

J gene: TRBJ1-2
V gene: TRBV2
CDR3 protein: CASSEENTINYGYTF

J gene: TRBJ2-3
V gene: TRBV7-9
CDR3 protein: CASSGLAGGPTDTQYF

J gene: TRBJ2-1
V gene: TRBV9
CDR3 protein: CASSDQGYNEQFF

J gene: TRBJ2-1
V gene: TRBV7-2
CDR3 protein: CASSVDRVPYNEQFF

J gene: TRBJ2-2
V gene: TRBV6-5
CDR3 protein: CASSYGSGTGELFF

J gene: TRBJ2-3
V gene: TRBV20-1
CDR3 protein: CSAPGVGGDTQYF

J gene: TRBJ1-1
V gene: TRBV15
CDR3 protein: CATRQDRGPEAFF

J gene: TRBJ1-4
V gene: TRBV20-1
CDR3 protein: CSAPIGEKLFF

J gene: TRBJ1-6
V gene: TRBV14
CDR3 protein: CATSGTGNSPLHF

J gene: TRBJ2-2
V gene: TRBV6-4
CDR3 protein: CASSSSTSGELFF

J gene: TRBJ2-1
V gene: TRBV29-1
CDR3 protein: CSVVVHEQFF

J gene: TRBJ1-1
V gene: TRBV20-1
CDR3 protein: CSASDRRTEAFF

J gene: TRBJ2-7
V gene: TRBV10-1
CDR3 protein: CASSIDRGSEQYF

J gene: TRBJ1-6
V gene: TRBV20-1
CDR3 protein: CSARPGTNSPLHF

J gene: TRBJ2-3
V gene: TRBV5-1
CDR3 protein: CASSNRETDTQYF

J gene: TRBJ2-7
V gene: TRBV29-1
CDR3 protein: CSVEDQRQASYEQYF

J gene: TRBJ2-5
V gene: TRBV7-6
CDR3 protein: CASSLWGGTQETQYF

J gene: TRBJ1-6
V gene: TRBV19
CDR3 protein: CATSYRTGAALHF

J gene: TRBJ2-2
V gene: TRBV6-1
CDR3 protein: CAITGKGDTGELFF

J gene: TRBJ1-2
V gene: TRBV19
CDR3 protein: CASSPGTGSTNYGYTF

J gene: TRBJ1-1
V gene: TRBV24-1
CDR3 protein: CATSDRSTEAFF

J gene: TRBJ1-1
V gene: TRBV20-1
CDR3 protein: CSAREWGTEAFF

J gene: TRBJ2-7
V gene: TRBV25-1
CDR3 protein: CASSIRGDTYEQYF

J gene: TRBJ1-4
V gene: TRBV20-1
CDR3 protein: CASIQGRNEKLFF

J gene: TRBJ2-7
V gene: TRBV15
CDR3 protein: CASSGGREAHEQYF